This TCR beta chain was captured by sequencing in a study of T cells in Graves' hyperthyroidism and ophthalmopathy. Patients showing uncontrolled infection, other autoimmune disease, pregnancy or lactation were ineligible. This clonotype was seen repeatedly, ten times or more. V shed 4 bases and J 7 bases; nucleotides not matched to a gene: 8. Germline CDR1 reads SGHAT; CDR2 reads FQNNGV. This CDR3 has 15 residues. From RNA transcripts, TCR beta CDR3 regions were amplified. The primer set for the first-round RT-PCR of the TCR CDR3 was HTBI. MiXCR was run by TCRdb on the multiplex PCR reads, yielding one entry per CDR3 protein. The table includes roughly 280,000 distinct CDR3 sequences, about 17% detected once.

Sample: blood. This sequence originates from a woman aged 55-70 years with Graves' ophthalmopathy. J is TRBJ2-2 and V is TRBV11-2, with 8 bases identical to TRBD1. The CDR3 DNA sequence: TGTGCCAGCAGCTCCCAGGGGGCGGTCGTCGGGGAGCTGTTTTTT. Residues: CASSSQGAVVGELFF. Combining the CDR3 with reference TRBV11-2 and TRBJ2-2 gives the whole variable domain EAGVAQSPRYKIIEKRQSVAFWCNPISGHATLYWYQQILGQGPKLLIQFQNNGVVDDSQLPKDRFSAERLKGVDSTLKIQPAKLEDSAVYLCASSSQGAVVGELFFGEGSRLTVL.